Listed below are T cell receptor beta chains from one sample, sequenced in a study of shared clonotypes between healthy human individuals. Assay: immunoSEQ multiplex PCR; the TCRdb copy retains only in-frame clones and omits some. The sample shows some 1.4 million clones, approximately 97% of them seen only once. Sequencing was done on a sample of naive CD4+ T cells sorted from blood. The receptors stem from a man younger than 45 in good health. Each CDR3 is given with its conserved first and last residue. A D gene is named only where the DNA matches it firmly. A clone size is listed for some rows: how often the clone was seen (once, few, many), or a class if it is expanded.

j_gene	d_gene	abundance	v_gene	CDR3aa	CDR3nt
TRBJ2-6	-	-	TRBV9	CASSVLNSGANVLTF	TGTGCCAGCAGCGTTCTCAACTCTGGGGCCAACGTCCTGACTTTC
TRBJ1-1	-	-	TRBV7-9	CASSLALVGWNTEAFF	TGTGCCAGCAGCTTAGCGTTGGTGGGTTGGAACACTGAAGCTTTCTTT
TRBJ2-5	-	-	TRBV11-2	CASSLGALRGGTQYF	TGTGCCAGCAGCTTAGGGGCCCTCCGGGGTGGGACCCAGTACTTC
TRBJ2-5	-	-	TRBV4-3	CASSAPGPRQETQYF	TGCGCCAGCAGCGCCCCGGGACCCCGCCAAGAGACCCAGTACTTC
TRBJ1-2	TRBD1	-	TRBV7-8	CASSQDRGYGYTF	TGTGCCAGCAGCCAGGACAGGGGCTATGGCTACACCTTC
TRBJ1-5	-	-	TRBV5-4	CASARDPSSNQPQHF	TGTGCCAGCGCCCGGGACCCAAGTAGCAATCAGCCCCAGCATTTT
TRBJ1-1	TRBD1	-	TRBV19	CASSTPRGQGTEAFF	TGTGCCAGTAGTACCCCGAGGGGGCAGGGCACTGAAGCTTTCTTT
TRBJ1-3	-	-	TRBV7-9	CASSGTAGTVGNTIYF	TGTGCCAGCAGCGGGACGGCGGGAACGGTTGGAAACACCATATATTTT
TRBJ1-4	-	-	TRBV7-9	CASSLGERSYEKLFF	TGTGCCAGCAGCTTGGGGGAGAGGTCTTATGAAAAACTGTTTTTT
TRBJ2-5	-	-	TRBV7-8	CASRSQYQETQYF	TGTGCCAGCAGATCCCAGTACCAAGAGACCCAGTACTTC
TRBJ2-1	-	-	TRBV7-2	CASSRQGGRYNEQFF	TGTGCCAGCAGTCGACAAGGGGGACGGTACAATGAGCAGTTCTTC
TRBJ2-5	-	-	TRBV6-5	CASSYSRTGETQYF	TGTGCCAGCAGTTACTCGAGAACGGGGGAGACCCAGTACTTC
TRBJ1-1	TRBD1	-	TRBV6-1	CASSEIPFGQGAHKAFF	TGTGCCAGCAGTGAAATCCCGTTTGGCCAGGGGGCGCATAAAGCTTTCTTT
TRBJ2-2	-	-	TRBV2	CASRELGKGQNTGELFF	TGTGCCAGCAGGGAACTAGGAAAGGGACAGAACACCGGGGAGCTGTTTTTT
TRBJ2-7	TRBD2	-	TRBV5-1	CASSLAPAGGYEQYF	TGCGCCAGCAGCTTGGCCCCAGCGGGAGGGTACGAGCAGTACTTC
TRBJ1-4	-	-	TRBV7-9	CASSLVLDRDNEKLFF	TGTGCCAGCAGCTTAGTATTGGATAGAGATAATGAAAAACTGTTTTTT
TRBJ1-1	-	once	TRBV7-2	CASSLLGGSGTEAFF	TGTGCCAGCAGCTTATTGGGGGGCAGTGGCACTGAAGCTTTCTTT
TRBJ1-2	-	-	TRBV19	CASTPDSLRMSYTF	TGTGCCAGTACCCCGGACAGCTTACGTATGAGCTACACCTTC
TRBJ1-3	-	-	TRBV5-3	CARPNSGNTIYF	TGTGCCAGACCCAACTCTGGAAACACCATATATTTT
TRBJ1-5	TRBD1	-	TRBV7-9	CASSQQGMDQPQHF	TGTGCCAGCAGCCAACAGGGGATGGATCAGCCCCAGCATTTT
TRBJ1-1	-	-	TRBV28	CASSLFYTEAFF	TGTGCCAGCAGTTTGTTTTACACTGAAGCTTTCTTT
TRBJ2-5	TRBD1	-	TRBV5-4	CASSARQGSGETQYF	TGTGCCAGCAGCGCCCGACAGGGATCGGGGGAGACCCAGTACTTC
TRBJ2-1	-	-	TRBV9	CASSKQGNLYNEQFF	TGTGCCAGCAGCAAACAGGGAAATTTGTACAATGAGCAGTTCTTC
TRBJ2-1	-	-	TRBV11-2	CASSLDLQGEQFF	TGTGCCAGCAGCTTAGATTTGCAGGGTGAGCAGTTCTTC
TRBJ1-3	-	-	TRBV13	CASSLLGAASGNTIYF	TGTGCCAGCAGCCTCCTAGGAGCCGCCTCTGGAAACACCATATATTTT
TRBJ2-7	TRBD2	-	TRBV28	CASSLTGLAGYPRTYEQYF	TGTGCCAGCAGTTTAACGGGGCTAGCGGGGTACCCCCGGACCTACGAGCAGTACTTC
TRBJ2-7	TRBD2	-	TRBV9	CASSVGVSGRAGEQYF	TGTGCCAGCAGCGTAGGGGTTAGCGGGAGGGCAGGCGAGCAGTACTTC
TRBJ2-3	TRBD2	-	TRBV5-1	CASSPRTSGTDTQYF	TGCGCCAGCAGCCCACGGACTAGCGGCACAGATACGCAGTATTTT
TRBJ2-3	-	-	TRBV5-4	CASSLAVGTDTQYF	TGTGCCAGCAGCTTGGCGGTAGGGACAGATACGCAGTATTTT
TRBJ2-1	TRBD1	once	TRBV7-2	CASSNRDRGSNEQFF	TGTGCCAGCAGCAACCGGGACAGGGGTAGCAATGAGCAGTTCTTC
TRBJ2-1	-	once	TRBV20-1	CSARDGVEQFF	TGCAGTGCTAGGGACGGGGTGGAGCAGTTCTTC
TRBJ1-4	TRBD1	-	TRBV29-1	CSAKDRMDEKLFF	TGCAGCGCTAAGGACAGGATGGATGAAAAACTGTTTTTT
TRBJ2-1	-	-	TRBV9	CASNIGHFGNEQFF	TGTGCCAGCAATATAGGACATTTTGGCAATGAGCAGTTCTTC
TRBJ2-5	-	-	TRBV7-9	CASSLDVEETQYF	TGTGCCAGCAGCTTAGATGTGGAAGAGACCCAGTACTTC
TRBJ2-1	TRBD2	many	TRBV4-3	CASSQTGLAGQFF	TGCGCCAGCAGCCAGACAGGACTAGCGGGGCAGTTCTTC
TRBJ2-7	-	-	TRBV27	CASSLNRPSDEQYF	TGTGCCAGCAGTTTAAACAGACCCTCGGACGAGCAGTACTTC
TRBJ1-4	TRBD1	once	TRBV7-9	CASSLLFGTENEKLFF	TGTGCCAGCAGCTTACTCTTTGGGACAGAGAATGAAAAACTGTTTTTT
TRBJ2-7	-	-	TRBV10-3	CATLVEQYF	TGTGCCACCCTTGTCGAGCAGTACTTC
TRBJ2-1	-	-	TRBV5-4	CASSRTSGSSYNEQFF	TGTGCCAGCAGCCGCACATCAGGGAGCTCCTACAATGAGCAGTTCTTC
TRBJ1-4	-	-	TRBV9	CASSVVGGNGEKLFF	TGTGCCAGCAGCGTAGTCGGGGGGAATGGTGAAAAACTGTTTTTT
TRBJ2-5	-	-	TRBV20-1	CSARQKETQYF	TGCAGTGCTAGACAGAAAGAGACCCAGTACTTC
TRBJ2-6	-	-	TRBV6-6	CASSYRIGANVLTF	TGTGCCAGCAGTTACCGGATTGGGGCCAACGTCCTGACTTTC
TRBJ2-5	-	-	TRBV5-1	CASSKEGPGKTQYF	TGCGCCAGCAGCAAGGAGGGGCCCGGGAAGACCCAGTACTTC
TRBJ1-5	-	-	TRBV6-9	CASSYFSRDSNQPQHF	TGTGCCAGCAGTTATTTCTCCAGGGATAGCAATCAGCCCCAGCATTTT
TRBJ2-5	-	-	TRBV7-7	CASSRAIAAQETQYF	TGTGCTAGCAGCCGCGCGATAGCGGCACAAGAGACCCAGTACTTC
TRBJ1-2	-	-	TRBV4-3	CASSFATGHYGYTF	TGCGCCAGCAGCTTCGCAACCGGTCACTATGGCTACACCTTC
TRBJ2-5	-	few	TRBV5-1	CASSLTARDLGETQYF	TGCGCCAGCAGCTTGACGGCGAGGGACTTAGGAGAGACCCAGTACTTC
TRBJ2-7	TRBD2	-	TRBV6-1	CASGIAGVYEQYF	TGTGCCAGCGGAATAGCGGGAGTTTACGAGCAGTACTTC
TRBJ1-1	-	-	TRBV19	CASSIVSGKNTEAFF	TGTGCCAGTAGTATTGTCTCGGGAAAGAACACTGAAGCTTTCTTT
TRBJ2-4	-	-	TRBV25-1	CASSVPGSGAGNIQYF	TGTGCCAGCAGTGTCCCGGGTTCAGGGGCGGGAAACATTCAGTACTTC
TRBJ1-1	-	-	TRBV18	CASSPSYVLNTEAFF	TGTGCCAGCTCACCATCCTACGTCCTAAACACTGAAGCTTTCTTT
TRBJ1-2	TRBD1	-	TRBV28	CASRLGTGYGYTF	TGTGCCAGCAGGCTAGGGACAGGCTATGGCTACACCTTC
TRBJ1-1	-	-	TRBV19	CASSLQGDTEAFF	TGTGCCAGTAGTTTGCAGGGAGACACTGAAGCTTTCTTT
TRBJ2-7	-	-	TRBV7-9	CASSRRELSYEQYF	TGTGCCAGCAGCCGGCGGGAACTGTCCTACGAGCAGTACTTC